This T cell receptor (beta chain) was sequenced for a study of blood T cell repertoires in COVID-19. Study context: The United States, Italy and Spain were the sources of the acute and convalescent COVID-19 samples.

Methods used by the authors: Estimated nucleated cell counts came from reference gene primer amplification. TCRdb's copy holds only in-frame clones and misses some; the assay was immunoSEQ multiplex PCR. That table furnishes V, J and clone size, whereas the DNA furnished D and trimming. The sample has about 180,000 clones; approximately 84% are singletons. CDR1 GTSNPN and CDR2 SVGIG come from the germline V gene (reference sequence). V shed 0 bases and J 12 bases; nucleotides not matched to a gene: 8. CDR3 length: 14 amino acids. Sequenced input: peripheral blood. The V gene is TRBV30, the J gene TRBJ1-4; 9 nucleotides align to TRBD1. The clonotype originates from a human donor in a cohort sampled during active COVID-19. The CDR3 loop is CAWSVQDRGPQLFF. The CDR3 DNA is TGTGCCTGGAGTGTACAGGACAGGGGCCCCCAACTGTTTTTT.